Listed here is a single T cell receptor (beta chain). V lost 5 bases and J lost 0, with 8 bases in between. The CDR3 totals 14 residues. Germline CDR1 and CDR2: MNHEY and SMNVEV (reference sequence). The data are from a study of control samples from healthy donors and cancer patients. Clones were read by immunoSEQ multiplex PCR, and TCRdb kept only the in-frame ones, dropping some. The sample yields 130,000 or so clones, roughly 92% seen once. This rearrangement joins TRBV27 to TRBJ1-3; D is unresolved. This sequence originates from a man in his forties in good health. Sequenced material: blood. The CDR3 reads CASSNSASGNTIYF. CDR3 sequence (DNA): TGTGCCAGCAGTAATTCGGCCTCTGGAAACACCATATATTTT.